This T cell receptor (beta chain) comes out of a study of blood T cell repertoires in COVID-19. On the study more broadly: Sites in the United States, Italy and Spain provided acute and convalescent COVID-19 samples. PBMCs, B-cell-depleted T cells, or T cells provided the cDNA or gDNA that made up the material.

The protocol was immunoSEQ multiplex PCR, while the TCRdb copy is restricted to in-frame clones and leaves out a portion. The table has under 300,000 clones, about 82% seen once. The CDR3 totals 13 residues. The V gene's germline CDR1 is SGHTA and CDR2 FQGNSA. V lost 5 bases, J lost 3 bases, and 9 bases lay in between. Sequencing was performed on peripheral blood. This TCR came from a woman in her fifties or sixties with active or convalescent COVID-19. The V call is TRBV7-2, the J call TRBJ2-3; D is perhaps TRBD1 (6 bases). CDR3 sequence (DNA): TGTGCCAGCAGCCCTCAGGGGACAGATACGCAGTATTTT. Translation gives CASSPQGTDTQYF.